The 7 T cell receptor beta chains given below trace back to one sample, sequenced in a study of blood T cell repertoires in COVID-19. The data were produced by immunoSEQ multiplex PCR, yet TCRdb's version contains in-frame clones alone and is incomplete. Of about 170,000 clones listed, roughly 80% are singletons. The sample was peripheral blood. The receptors derive from a human donor with acute or convalescent COVID-19. The donor label of this sample is uncertain.

The chain carries TRBV19 and TRBJ1-5, with TRBD1 matching 8 bases. Germline assignment: CDR1 LNHDA and CDR2 SQIVND (reference sequence). This CDR3 is built from 14 residues. V lost 5 bases and J lost 5; bases outside the gene matches: 5. The CDR3 DNA follows: TGTGCCAGTAGTTGGACAGGGATCGATCAGCCCCAGCATTTT. This translates into CASSWTGIDQPQHF.

This clone was counted once. The V and J genes are TRBV7-2 and TRBJ2-1; possibly TRBD2 for D (6 bases). The CDR3 has 15 amino acids. V lost 1 base to trimming and J lost 5 bases, with 12 bases between them. The germline CDR1 and CDR2 sequences are SGHTA and FQGNSA. DNA of the CDR3: TGTGCCAGCAGCTTAGTAGCGGACCAAGACAATGAGCAGTTCTTC. This codes for CASSLVADQDNEQFF.

V usage is TRBV11-2 and J usage is TRBJ2-7, with TRBD2 matching 10 bases. CDR1 and CDR2 from the germline V gene are SGHAT and FQNNGV. With 5 bases clipped from V and 5 bases from J, the junction kept 6 bases outside the gene matches. The CDR3 loop spans 14 amino acids. The CDR3 here is CASSPGTSVNEQYF. CDR3 bases: TGTGCCAGCAGCCCCGGGACTAGCGTCAACGAGCAGTACTTC.

In its sample, this clone was seen once. The CDR3 sequence: CAWSLDRGEQYF. Written as DNA, the CDR3 is TGTGCCTGGAGCTTGGACAGGGGGGAGCAGTACTTC. The genes are TRBV30 and TRBJ2-7; 10 bases fit TRBD1. In germline, CDR1 is GTSNPN, CDR2 SVGIG (reference sequence). V gave up 3 bases and J gave up 7 bases; unmatched junction bases: 3. CDR3 length: 12 amino acids.

In this sample, this clone turned up once. The genes are TRBV5-4 and TRBJ2-1, with 7 bases fitting TRBD1. With V trimmed by 2 bases and J by 4 bases, 6 bases remained unmatched. Germline CDR1 and CDR2: SGHNT and YYREEE (reference sequence). This CDR3 spans 15 amino acids. CDR3 in amino acids: CASSLGQELYNEQFF. The CDR3 coding sequence is TGTGCCAGCAGCTTAGGACAGGAATTGTACAATGAGCAGTTCTTC.

This chain connects TRBV5-4 to TRBJ2-2; 7 nucleotides align to TRBD2. Germline CDR1 and CDR2: SGHNT and YYREEE (reference sequence). Unmatched junction bases numbered 6, after V lost 5 bases and J lost 2 bases. This CDR3 has 15 residues. CDR3: CASRTTSVNTGELFF. As DNA, the CDR3 is TGTGCCAGCAGGACTACTAGCGTAAACACCGGGGAGCTGTTTTTT.

The chain carries TRBV5-1 and TRBJ2-3; 7 bases match TRBD1. Trimming cost V 4 bases and J 4 bases; bases outside gene matches: 18. The germline V gene has CDR1 SGHRS and CDR2 YFSETQ. This CDR3 spans 18 amino acids. The CDR3 protein is CASSHGRTGQAQADTQYF. DNA for the CDR3: TGCGCCAGCAGCCACGGAAGGACAGGCCAAGCTCAAGCAGATACGCAGTATTTT. The complete variable domain, with remaining parts taken from reference TRBV5-1 and TRBJ2-3, reads KAGVTQTPRYLIKTRGQQVTLSCSPISGHRSVSWYQQTPGQGLQFLFEYFSETQRNKGNFPGRFSGRQFSNSRSEMNVSTLELGDSALYLCASSHGRTGQAQADTQYFGPGTRLTVL.